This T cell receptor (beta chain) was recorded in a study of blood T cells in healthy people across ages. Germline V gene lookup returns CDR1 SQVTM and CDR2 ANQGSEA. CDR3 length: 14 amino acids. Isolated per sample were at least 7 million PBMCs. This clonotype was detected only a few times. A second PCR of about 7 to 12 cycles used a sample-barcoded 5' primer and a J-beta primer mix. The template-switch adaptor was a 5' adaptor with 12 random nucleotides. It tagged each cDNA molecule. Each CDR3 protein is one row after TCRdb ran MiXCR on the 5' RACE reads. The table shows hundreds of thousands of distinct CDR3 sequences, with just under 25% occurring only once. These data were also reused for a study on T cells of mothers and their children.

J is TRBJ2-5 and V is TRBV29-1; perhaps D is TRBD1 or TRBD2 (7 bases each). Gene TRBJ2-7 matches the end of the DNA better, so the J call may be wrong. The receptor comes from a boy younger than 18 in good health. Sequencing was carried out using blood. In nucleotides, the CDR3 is TGCAGCGTTGGTTTCCAGCGGGACAGCTACGAGCAGTACTTC. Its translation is CSVGFQRDSYEQYF.